This TCR beta chain was sequenced in a study of blood T cell repertoires in COVID-19. Study details: The origin of the acute and convalescent COVID-19 samples was the United States, Italy and Spain.

Germline trimming cut 6 bases from V and 4 bases from J; bases unmatched to any gene: 2. This CDR3 region has 12 residues. The germline CDR1 and CDR2 sequences are MRHNA and SNTAGT. Using immunoSEQ multiplex PCR, the repertoire was profiled, and TCRdb retains in-frame clones only, with some absent. The profile shows about 70,000 clones, 86% of them singletons. Specimen: peripheral blood. The rearrangement joins TRBV6-4 to TRBJ1-2, with TRBD1 identical over 7 bases. The clonotype comes from a human donor in a cohort sampled during active COVID-19. CDR3 in amino acids: CASRGGGYGYTF. CDR3 coding DNA: TGTGCCAGCAGAGGGGGCGGCTATGGCTACACCTTC.